Following are 14 T cell receptor beta chains from one sample sequenced in a study of T cells in Graves' hyperthyroidism and ophthalmopathy. The CDR3 regions of TCR beta were amplified from RNA transcripts. TCR CDR3 underwent first-round RT-PCR with the HTBI primer set. TCRdb reanalysed the multiplex PCR reads using MiXCR and keeps one entry per CDR3 protein. The table includes approximately 700,000 distinct CDR3 sequences, about a sixth detected once. Material: blood. The receptor source for this set is a man between 18 and 29 years old with Graves' hyperthyroidism.

This clonotype has ten or more counts. The junction and the germline gene differ at one end; a read error may be behind it. V and J are TRBV6-1 and TRBJ1-2; D is undetermined. CDR3 length: 10 residues. Germline V gives CDR1 MNHNS, CDR2 SASEGT. CDR3 residues: CASREDGYTF. The CDR3 region has the DNA TGTGCCAGCAGGGAAGACGGCTACACCTTC.

At least ten counts were recorded for this clonotype. V usage is TRBV29-1 and J usage is TRBJ2-1; the D is unclear. Trimming cost V 4 bases and J 4 bases, with 11 bases left between them. Germline V gives CDR1 SQVTM, CDR2 ANQGSEA. This CDR3 comprises 13 residues. The CDR3: CSVVRPLYNEQFF. The CDR3 DNA reads as TGCAGCGTTGTCCGGCCACTTTACAATGAGCAGTTCTTC.

This clonotype was seen ten or more times. The chain links TRBV12-3 or TRBV12-4 to TRBJ2-4, with 7 bases lining up with TRBD1. V lost 5 bases and J lost 4; bases outside the gene matches: 8. CDR3 length equals 15 residues. The CDR3: CASSLTSTGKNIQYF. The DNA of the CDR3 is TGTGCCAGCAGTCTTACCTCGACAGGGAAAAACATTCAGTACTTC.

This clonotype was seen repeatedly, ten times or more. The chain carries TRBV30 and TRBJ2-1; D perhaps matches TRBD2 (6 bases). CDR3 length equals 14 residues. V lost 4 bases, J lost 4 bases, and 14 bases lay in between. Germline CDR1 is GTSNPN and CDR2 is SVGIG (reference sequence). CDR3 sequence reads: CAWIPAGTYNEQFF. DNA for the CDR3: TGTGCCTGGATCCCCGCGGGAACGTACAATGAGCAGTTCTTC.

A few counts support this clonotype. The V and J genes are TRBV20-1 and TRBJ1-6; TRBD1 might be the D (6 bases). CDR1 is DFQATT, CDR2 SNEGSKA, per germline (reference sequence). This CDR3 is 17 amino acids long. Between the trimmed V and J ends, which lost 0 bases and 0 bases, there was a span of 12 bases. The CDR3 region is CSARDADRSSYNSPLHF. In DNA, the CDR3 is TGCAGTGCTAGAGACGCGGACAGAAGCTCCTATAATTCACCCCTCCACTTT.

This clonotype has at least ten counts. CDR3 amino acids: CASSYRDASYEQYF. The CDR3 nucleotides are TGCGCCAGCAGCTACCGGGACGCATCCTACGAGCAGTACTTC. The chain recombines TRBV5-1 with TRBJ2-7, with D perhaps TRBD1 or TRBD2 (5 bases each). The germline gives CDR1 SGHRS, CDR2 YFSETQ. V was shortened by 3 bases and J by 1 base, with 11 bases between the two germline ends. The CDR3 contains 14 residues.

The V gene is TRBV28, the J gene TRBJ1-2; no reliable D call. With 0 bases removed from V and 4 bases from J, the gap between germline ends came to 12 bases. CDR1 MDHEN and CDR2 SYDVKM come from the germline V gene. The CDR3 contains 15 residues. The CDR3 DNA follows: TGTGCCAGCAGTTTATGGCGTGGGGATGGCTATGGCTACACCTTC. Residues: CASSLWRGDGYGYTF.

This clonotype has only a few counts. The chain combines TRBV4-1 with TRBJ2-7; TRBD2 aligns across 7 bases. The CDR3 length is 17 residues. With V trimmed by 4 bases and J by 6 bases, 18 bases remained unmatched. Germline V CDR1 and CDR2: MGHRA, YSYEKL. The CDR3 bases are TGCGCCAGCAGCCGAATCCTAGGGCGGGAGTACGCGGGCGAGCAGTACTTC. It translates to CASSRILGREYAGEQYF.

The J gene is TRBJ2-7, the V gene TRBV18, with D possibly being TRBD1 (6 bases). This CDR3 is built from 15 residues. The V end was cut by 6 bases, the J end by 0 bases, with 15 bases between. CDR1 is KGHSH, CDR2 LQKENI, per germline. CDR3 sequence: CASSPSGESSYEQYF. The CDR3 DNA sequence: TGTGCCAGCTCCCCGTCAGGGGAAAGCTCCTACGAGCAGTACTTC.

The chain uses TRBV7-3 and TRBJ1-1; D perhaps matches TRBD1 (5 bases). The CDR3 sequence is 14 residues long. Trimming took 5 bases from V and 3 from J, leaving 13 bases between them. Germline assignment: CDR1 SGHTA and CDR2 FQGTGA. The CDR3 bases are TGTGCCAGCAGCACCTCTCAGGGAGACACTGAAGCTTTCTTT. Protein sequence: CASSTSQGDTEAFF.

This clonotype was seen only a few times. The chain has TRBV9 and TRBJ1-1; no firm D call. Trimming cost V 5 bases and J 0 bases, with 11 bases left between them. CDR1 and CDR2 from the germline V gene are SGDLS and YYNGEE. CDR3 length: 14 residues. As DNA, the CDR3 is TGTGCCAGCAGTCCTCTTGTCCTGAACACTGAAGCTTTCTTT. Protein product: CASSPLVLNTEAFF.

A few counts support this clonotype. This rearrangement joins TRBV28 to TRBJ2-5; 10 nucleotides align to TRBD1. The germline CDR1 and CDR2 sequences are MDHEN and SYDVKM. This CDR3 has 15 amino acids. J was trimmed by 5 bases and V by 5 bases; bases with no gene match: 8. The CDR3 DNA follows: TGTGCCAGCAGTACGGGACAGGGGCGAGTTGAGACCCAGTACTTC. This encodes CASSTGQGRVETQYF.

This clonotype was counted only a few times. The chain has TRBV6-2 or TRBV6-3 and TRBJ2-7; D perhaps matches TRBD1 (5 bases). There are 13 residues in the CDR3. Germline assignment: CDR1 MNHEY and CDR2 SVGEGT. V was shortened by 2 bases and J by 6 bases, with 11 bases between the two germline ends. The CDR3 DNA follows: TGTGCCAGCAGTTACGCCGCCAGGGTCGAGCAGTACTTC. This gives the protein CASSYAARVEQYF.

The chain couples TRBV19 to TRBJ1-1, with TRBD1 as a possible D gene (6 bases). V lost 3 bases, J lost 1 base, and 9 bases lay in between. Germline loops: CDR1 LNHDA, CDR2 SQIVND (reference sequence). The CDR3 runs to 14 residues. The CDR3 loop is CASSITGQNTEAFF. As DNA, the CDR3 is TGTGCCAGTAGTATCACAGGGCAGAACACTGAAGCTTTCTTT.